This note documents a single T cell receptor (beta chain) sequence. Germline loops: CDR1 LGHNA, CDR2 YSLEER. V lost 0 bases to trimming and J lost 2 bases, with 13 bases between them. This CDR3 is 16 amino acids long. These data are taken from a study of shared T cell receptors in the human thymus. Generated by immunoSEQ multiplex PCR, the TCRdb table keeps only in-frame clones and is missing some. The top ten hold 0.013% of the sample, which has roughly 560,000 clones, about four fifths seen once. The same data also contributed to another study, on human thymus T cells. According to that study: From resections taken during corrective heart surgery, the thymus tissue was obtained. Unrelated people showed highly overlapping thymic repertoires, related research reported.

V is TRBV4-3 and J is TRBJ1-2, with D possibly matching TRBD1 (6 bases). The specimen was thymocytes. This sequence originates from a boy younger than two with a congenital heart defect. CDR3 nucleotide sequence: TGCGCCAGCAGCCAAGATTGGACAGCATTAAACTATGGCTACACCTTC. Translated: CASSQDWTALNYGYTF.